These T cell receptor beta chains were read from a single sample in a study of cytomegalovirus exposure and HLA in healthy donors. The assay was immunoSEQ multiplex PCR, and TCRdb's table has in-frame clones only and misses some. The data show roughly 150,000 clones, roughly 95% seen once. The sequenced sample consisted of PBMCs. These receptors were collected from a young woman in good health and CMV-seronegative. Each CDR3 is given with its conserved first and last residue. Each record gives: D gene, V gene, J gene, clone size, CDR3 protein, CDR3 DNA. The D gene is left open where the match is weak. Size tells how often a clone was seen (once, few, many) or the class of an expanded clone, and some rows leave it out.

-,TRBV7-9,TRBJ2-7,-,CASSVSSGPTYEQYF,TGTGCCAGCAGCGTTAGTTCGGGTCCGACGTACGAGCAGTACTTC
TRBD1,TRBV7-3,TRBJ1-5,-,CASSLMLRDRGTYSNQPQHF,TGTGCCAGCAGCTTGATGCTCCGGGACAGGGGGACGTATAGCAATCAGCCCCAGCATTTT
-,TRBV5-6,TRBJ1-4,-,CASSLRTVLGEKLFF,TGTGCCAGCAGCTTGCGGACAGTCCTTGGGGAAAAACTGTTTTTT
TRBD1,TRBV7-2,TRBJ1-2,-,CASSITGDGYTF,TGTGCCAGCAGCATTACAGGGGATGGCTACACCTTC
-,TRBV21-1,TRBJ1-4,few,CASSKFRDRENEKLFF,TGTGCCAGCAGCAAATTTCGGGACAGGGAGAATGAAAAACTGTTTTTT
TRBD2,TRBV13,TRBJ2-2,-,CASSQRTLAGGTGELFF,TGTGCCAGCAGCCAGAGAACCCTAGCGGGGGGCACCGGGGAGCTGTTTTTT
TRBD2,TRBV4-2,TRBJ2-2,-,CASSPAGLAGFTGELFF,TGTGCCAGCAGCCCGGCAGGACTAGCGGGGTTTACCGGGGAGCTGTTTTTT
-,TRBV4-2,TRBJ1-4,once,CASSRETRTNEKLFF,TGTGCCAGCAGCCGAGAAACAAGAACTAATGAAAAACTGTTTTTT
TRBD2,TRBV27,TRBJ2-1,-,CASRKWGRGGRDEQFF,TGTGCCAGCAGGAAATGGGGGCGGGGGGGCCGGGATGAGCAGTTCTTC
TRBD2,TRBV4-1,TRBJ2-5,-,CASSSTSGVGETQYF,TGCGCCAGCAGCTCGACTAGCGGGGTGGGAGAGACCCAGTACTTC
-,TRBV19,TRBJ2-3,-,CASSIVSATEDTQYF,TGTGCCAGTAGTATAGTTTCTGCGACTGAAGATACGCAGTATTTT
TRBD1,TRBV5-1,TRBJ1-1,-,CASSSGTGMANTEAFF,TGCGCCAGCAGCTCGGGGACAGGGATGGCGAACACTGAAGCTTTCTTT
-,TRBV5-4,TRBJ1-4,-,CASSLEVQGGKLFF,TGTGCCAGCAGCTTGGAGGTGCAGGGCGGAAAACTGTTTTTT
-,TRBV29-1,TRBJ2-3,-,CSVLGLHTDTQYF,TGCAGCGTTCTCGGGTTACACACAGATACGCAGTATTTT
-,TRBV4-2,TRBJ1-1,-,CASSQAPGDRGEAFF,TGTGCCAGCAGCCAAGCCCCCGGAGATAGAGGGGAAGCTTTCTTT
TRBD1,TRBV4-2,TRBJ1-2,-,CASSQERDRGYYGYTF,TGTGCCAGCAGCCAAGAACGGGACAGGGGATACTATGGCTACACCTTC
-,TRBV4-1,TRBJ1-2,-,CASSQDPFYGYTF,TGCGCCAGCAGCCAAGATCCCTTCTATGGCTACACCTTC
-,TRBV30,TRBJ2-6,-,CAWSTRGANVLTF,TGTGCCTGGAGTACGAGGGGGGCCAACGTCCTGACTTTC
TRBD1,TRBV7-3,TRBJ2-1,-,CASSHGTGLGNEQFF,TGTGCCAGCAGCCATGGGACAGGGTTAGGGAATGAGCAGTTCTTC
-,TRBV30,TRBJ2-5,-,CAWTLMGGLETQYF,TGTGCCTGGACCCTTATGGGAGGCCTGGAGACCCAGTACTTC
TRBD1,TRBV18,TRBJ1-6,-,CASSLGDRSPLHF,TGTGCCAGCTCACTGGGGGACAGGTCACCCCTCCACTTT
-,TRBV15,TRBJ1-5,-,CATSRDLEGMNQPQHF,TGTGCCACCAGCAGAGATCTGGAGGGTATGAATCAGCCCCAGCATTTT
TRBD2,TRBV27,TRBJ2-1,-,CASSPEAGGPGNEQFF,TGTGCCAGCAGTCCAGAAGCGGGGGGGCCTGGCAATGAGCAGTTCTTC
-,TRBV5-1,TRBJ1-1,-,CASSVGPVGGTEAFF,TGCGCCAGCAGCGTAGGACCCGTGGGAGGCACTGAAGCTTTCTTT
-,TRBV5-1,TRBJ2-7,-,CASSSSLYEQYF,TGCGCCAGCAGCTCCTCTCTCTACGAGCAGTACTTC
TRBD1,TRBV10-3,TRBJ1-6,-,CAIGGQGDNSPLHF,TGTGCCATCGGGGGACAGGGGGACAATTCACCCCTCCACTTT